One T cell receptor beta chain is described in this entry. These data come from a study of blood T cell repertoires in COVID-19. Across the whole study: Whether acute or convalescent, the COVID-19 samples came from the United States, Italy and Spain. PBMCs, B-cell-depleted T cells, or T cells provided the cDNA or gDNA that made up the material.

As originally analysed: For nucleated cells, counts were estimated from reference gene primer amplification. The protocol was immunoSEQ multiplex PCR, while the TCRdb copy is restricted to in-frame clones and leaves out a portion. V, J and clone size derive from that table, while D and trimming were established from the DNA sequence. The sample contains some 110,000 clones, around 84% of which appear only once. Trimming stripped 6 bases from V and 0 bases from J, with 14 bases between. The CDR3 is 15 amino acids. Germline V lookup: CDR1 SNHLY, CDR2 FYNNEI. The origin of this receptor is a man in his forties or fifties with acute or convalescent COVID-19. Sample: peripheral blood. The chain employs TRBV2 and TRBJ1-2; D call uncertain. The CDR3 sequence: CASSPWTGTNYGYTF. CDR3 DNA sequence: TGTGCCAGCAGCCCTTGGACGGGAACTAACTATGGCTACACCTTC.